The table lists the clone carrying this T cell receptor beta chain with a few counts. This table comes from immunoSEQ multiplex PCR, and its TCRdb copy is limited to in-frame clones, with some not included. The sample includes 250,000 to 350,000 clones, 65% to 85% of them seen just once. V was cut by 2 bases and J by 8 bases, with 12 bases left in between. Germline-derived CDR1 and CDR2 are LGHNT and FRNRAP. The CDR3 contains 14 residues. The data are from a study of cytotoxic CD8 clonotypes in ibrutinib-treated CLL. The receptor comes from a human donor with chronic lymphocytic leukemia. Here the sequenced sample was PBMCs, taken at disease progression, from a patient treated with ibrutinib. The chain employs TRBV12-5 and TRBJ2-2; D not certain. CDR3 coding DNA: TGTGCTAGTGGTTTGAGGGTCCCCCCGGGGGAGCTGTTTTTT. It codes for CASGLRVPPGELFF.